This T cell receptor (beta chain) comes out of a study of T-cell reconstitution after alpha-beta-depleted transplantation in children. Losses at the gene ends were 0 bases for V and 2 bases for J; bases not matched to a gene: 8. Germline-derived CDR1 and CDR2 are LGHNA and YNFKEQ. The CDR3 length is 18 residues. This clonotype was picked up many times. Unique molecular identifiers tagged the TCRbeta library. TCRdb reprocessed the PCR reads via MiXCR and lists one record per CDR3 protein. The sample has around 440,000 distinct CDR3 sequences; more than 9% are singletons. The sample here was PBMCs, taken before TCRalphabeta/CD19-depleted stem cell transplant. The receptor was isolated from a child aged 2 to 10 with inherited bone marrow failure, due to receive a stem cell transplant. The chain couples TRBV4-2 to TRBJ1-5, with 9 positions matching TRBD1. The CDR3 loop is CASSQDVYRGRGNQPQHF. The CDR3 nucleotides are TGTGCCAGCAGCCAAGACGTGTACAGGGGGCGAGGCAATCAGCCCCAGCATTTT.